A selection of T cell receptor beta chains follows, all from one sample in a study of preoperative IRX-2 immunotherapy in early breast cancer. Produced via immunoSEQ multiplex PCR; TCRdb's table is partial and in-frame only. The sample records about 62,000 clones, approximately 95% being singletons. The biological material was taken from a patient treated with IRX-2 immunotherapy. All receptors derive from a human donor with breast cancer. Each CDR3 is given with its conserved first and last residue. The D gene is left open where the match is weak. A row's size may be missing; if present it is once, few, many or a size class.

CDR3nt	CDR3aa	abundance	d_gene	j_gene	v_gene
TGCAGCATTACGCGGGGAGTGGGAGAGACCCAGTACTTC	CSITRGVGETQYF	-	-	TRBJ2-5	TRBV29-1
TGTGCCAGCAGCGGTTGGGGGGGCAGTAATTCACCCCTCCACTTT	CASSGWGGSNSPLHF	-	-	TRBJ1-6	TRBV9
TGTGCCAGTAGTCAACGGGACTTCTACGAGCAGTACTTC	CASSQRDFYEQYF	-	-	TRBJ2-7	TRBV19
TGTGCCAGCAGCGGGGGGGGCGGGCAGACCCAGTACTTC	CASSGGGGQTQYF	-	-	TRBJ2-5	TRBV5-6
TGCGCCAGCAGCTCCGGTCCGGAAGGCTTTGGAAACACCATATATTTT	CASSSGPEGFGNTIYF	-	-	TRBJ1-3	TRBV5-1
TGTGCCAGCAGCCCTATCGGGAGCTCTGGGGCCAACGTCCTGACTTTC	CASSPIGSSGANVLTF	-	-	TRBJ2-6	TRBV6-6
TGCGCCAGCAGCTTGGACAGGGGACGGGGGAATCAGCCCCAGCATTTT	CASSLDRGRGNQPQHF	-	TRBD1	TRBJ1-5	TRBV4-1
TGTGCCAGCAGCGTAGTGGGGACAGGCCTGGGAGATACGCAGTATTTT	CASSVVGTGLGDTQYF	-	TRBD1	TRBJ2-3	TRBV9
TGTGCCATCAGTGAGGAGGACAGGATGCGCTCTGGGGCCAACGTCCTGACTTTC	CAISEEDRMRSGANVLTF	-	TRBD1	TRBJ2-6	TRBV10-3
TGCGCCAGCAGCCAAGGAGTCGGGTTCGAGGGGACCCAGTACTTC	CASSQGVGFEGTQYF	-	-	TRBJ2-5	TRBV4-3
TGCGCCAGCAGTCAATTGTCGCGGGGGGGAAACACCATATATTTT	CASSQLSRGGNTIYF	-	-	TRBJ1-3	TRBV23-1
TGTGCCAGCAGTGTAACTAGCTACAATGAGCAGTTCTTC	CASSVTSYNEQFF	once	-	TRBJ2-1	TRBV28
TGCGCCAGCAGCCAAGGTCTGGACCTGGGTTGGGAAAAACTGTTTTTT	CASSQGLDLGWEKLFF	-	-	TRBJ1-4	TRBV4-1
TGTGCCAGCAGCGAAGCGGGAGAGACCCAGTACTTC	CASSEAGETQYF	-	-	TRBJ2-5	TRBV2
TGCAGCGTAGTGTCCCGGGACAGGGTGCAAAATGGCTACACCTTC	CSVVSRDRVQNGYTF	once	TRBD1	TRBJ1-2	TRBV29-1
TGTGCCAGCTCAAGGGACGTGTCTGGGGCCAACGTCCTGACTTTC	CASSRDVSGANVLTF	-	-	TRBJ2-6	TRBV18
TGTGCCAGCACCCCCGGCCAGGTGGAACGCGGCTACACCTTC	CASTPGQVERGYTF	-	-	TRBJ1-2	TRBV9
TGTGCCAGCAGCGGCTGGACAGGGGGGGGGACCGGGGAGCTGTTTTTT	CASSGWTGGGTGELFF	-	TRBD1	TRBJ2-2	TRBV9
TGCGCCAGCAGCAGCTCCGGGACAGCCCAAGAGACCCAGTACTTC	CASSSSGTAQETQYF	-	TRBD1	TRBJ2-5	TRBV5-1
TGCAGCTACAGGACAGTGATGAACACTGAAGCTTTCTTT	CSYRTVMNTEAFF	few	-	TRBJ1-1	TRBV29-1
TGTGCCAGCAGCTCTGACTTAGCGGGAGGTACAGATACGCAGTATTTT	CASSSDLAGGTDTQYF	-	TRBD2	TRBJ2-3	TRBV7-8
TGTGCCAGCAGTCCACTGGACCGGGACAGGGTGGACGGCTACACCTTC	CASSPLDRDRVDGYTF	few	TRBD1	TRBJ1-2	TRBV27
TGTGCCAGCAGTCTCGTTAGCGGGAGCCTTAGGAATGAGCAGTTCTTC	CASSLVSGSLRNEQFF	-	TRBD2	TRBJ2-1	TRBV28
TGTGCCAGCAGCTGGGCCGGGGAGACCCAGTACTTC	CASSWAGETQYF	-	-	TRBJ2-5	TRBV28
TGTGCCAGCAGTTCAGGGGAAGGGGCAAATCAGCCCCAGCATTTT	CASSSGEGANQPQHF	-	-	TRBJ1-5	TRBV28
TGCGCCAGCAGCCACTCAAAGCGTGAGCAGTTCTTC	CASSHSKREQFF	-	-	TRBJ2-1	TRBV4-3
TGTGCCAGCAGTATCCCTACTTCAGGGCGGACTAATGAAAAACTGTTTTTT	CASSIPTSGRTNEKLFF	-	-	TRBJ1-4	TRBV28
TGTGCCAGCTCACCATTGGGTGCAATAGGGACCATGAGTACTGAAGCTTTCTTT	CASSPLGAIGTMSTEAFF	-	-	TRBJ1-1	TRBV18
TGTGCCAGCAGTGATCCCGCGACAGGGAAGGAAAAACTGTTTTTT	CASSDPATGKEKLFF	-	TRBD1	TRBJ1-4	TRBV25-1
TGTGCCAGCAGTTCCTCTTGGACAGGGCCTAATGAAAAACTGTTTTTT	CASSSSWTGPNEKLFF	-	TRBD1	TRBJ1-4	TRBV27
TGTGCCAGCAGCTTAAATTTTGGACAACTCTCCTACGAGCAGTACTTC	CASSLNFGQLSYEQYF	-	-	TRBJ2-7	TRBV7-9
TGTGCCAGCAGCTTACACATAGCGGACTATGCTACCGAGTACTTC	CASSLHIADYATEYF	-	-	TRBJ2-7	TRBV11-2
TGTGCCAGCAGCCCGCAGGGAGTTGAAGCTTTCTTT	CASSPQGVEAFF	-	-	TRBJ1-1	TRBV9
TGTGCCAGCAGCACCGTCGGCTATGGCTACACCTTC	CASSTVGYGYTF	-	-	TRBJ1-2	TRBV7-2
TGTGCCAGCAGCTTAGGACTAGCGGGAGGGCCGAGGTTGGAGACCCAGTACTTC	CASSLGLAGGPRLETQYF	once	TRBD2	TRBJ2-5	TRBV7-2
TGCGCCAGCAGCCTTCTCCCCCTGGGCGCGAATGAAAAACTGTTTTTT	CASSLLPLGANEKLFF	-	-	TRBJ1-4	TRBV5-1
TGTGCCAGCTCACCAGGTGGACGGGAAGCTTTCTTT	CASSPGGREAFF	-	-	TRBJ1-1	TRBV18
TGTGCCAGCAGGCAGGGAGCGGCAGATACGCAGTATTTT	CASRQGAADTQYF	-	-	TRBJ2-3	TRBV7-3
TGTGCCAGCAGCTTAAGTACAGGGGCTTACAATGAGCAGTTCTTC	CASSLSTGAYNEQFF	-	TRBD1	TRBJ2-1	TRBV11-1
TGTGCCAGCAGCCAAAGTAAGGTTTGGAGCTATGGCTACACCTTC	CASSQSKVWSYGYTF	-	-	TRBJ1-2	TRBV4-2
TGTGCCAGCAGCGTACGGGTAGCGGACATTCAGTACTTC	CASSVRVADIQYF	-	-	TRBJ2-4	TRBV9
TGCAGCGTTGGGACTGGGCCCGATAACTATGGCTACACCTTC	CSVGTGPDNYGYTF	-	-	TRBJ1-2	TRBV29-1
TGTGCCAGCAGTTACGAGGGGACCCCTGGGCAGCCCCAGCATTTT	CASSYEGTPGQPQHF	-	-	TRBJ1-5	TRBV6-5
TGTGCCAGCAGTTACCCGGGCCACGAGCAGTACTTC	CASSYPGHEQYF	-	-	TRBJ2-7	TRBV6-5
TGTGCCAGCTCACGGAAGGAGGGTTCAGCTTTGGGGTTACAAAAGACCCAGTACTTC	CASSRKEGSALGLQKTQYF	-	-	TRBJ2-5	TRBV18
TGTGCCAGCAGCTTTTTCAGCCACTACGAGCAGTACTTC	CASSFFSHYEQYF	-	-	TRBJ2-7	TRBV5-4
TGTGCCAGCAGCTTTAGCCGGGGGTACACTGAAGCTTTCTTT	CASSFSRGYTEAFF	-	-	TRBJ1-1	TRBV7-2